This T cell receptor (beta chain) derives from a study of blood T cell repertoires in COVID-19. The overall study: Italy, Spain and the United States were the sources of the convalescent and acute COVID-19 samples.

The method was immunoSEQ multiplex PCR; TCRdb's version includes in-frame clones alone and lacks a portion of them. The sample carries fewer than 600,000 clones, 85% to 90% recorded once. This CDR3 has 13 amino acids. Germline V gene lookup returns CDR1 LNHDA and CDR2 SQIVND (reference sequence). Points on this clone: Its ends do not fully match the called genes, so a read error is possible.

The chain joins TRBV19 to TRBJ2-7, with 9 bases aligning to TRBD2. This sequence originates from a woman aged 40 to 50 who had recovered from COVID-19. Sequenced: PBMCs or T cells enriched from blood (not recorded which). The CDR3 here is CASTIAGVSEQYF. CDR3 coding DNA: TGTGCCAGTACTATAGCGGGAGTTAGCGAGCAGTACTTC.